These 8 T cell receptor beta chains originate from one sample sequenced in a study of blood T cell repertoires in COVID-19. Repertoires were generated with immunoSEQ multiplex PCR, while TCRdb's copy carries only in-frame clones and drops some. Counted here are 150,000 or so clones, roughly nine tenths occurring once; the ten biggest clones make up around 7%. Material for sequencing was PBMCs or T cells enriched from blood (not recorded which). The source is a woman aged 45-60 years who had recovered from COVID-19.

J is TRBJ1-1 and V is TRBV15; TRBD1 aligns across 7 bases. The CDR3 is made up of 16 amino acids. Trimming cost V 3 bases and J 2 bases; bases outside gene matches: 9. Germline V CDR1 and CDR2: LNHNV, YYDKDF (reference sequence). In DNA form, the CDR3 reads TGTGCCACCAGCAGGAATTCGGGACAGCCTAACACTGAAGCTTTCTTT. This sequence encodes CATSRNSGQPNTEAFF.

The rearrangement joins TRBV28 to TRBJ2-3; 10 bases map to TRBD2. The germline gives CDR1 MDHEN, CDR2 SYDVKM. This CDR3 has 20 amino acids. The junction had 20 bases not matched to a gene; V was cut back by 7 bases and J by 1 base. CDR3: CASTGWSGRASAQGTDTQYF. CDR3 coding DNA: TGTGCCAGCACCGGTTGGAGCGGGAGGGCCTCTGCCCAGGGCACAGATACGCAGTATTTT.

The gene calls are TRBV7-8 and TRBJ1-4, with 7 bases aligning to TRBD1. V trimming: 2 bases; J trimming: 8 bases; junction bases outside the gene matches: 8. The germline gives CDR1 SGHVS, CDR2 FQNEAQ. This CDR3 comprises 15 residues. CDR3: CASSLKAGGDEKLFF. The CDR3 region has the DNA TGTGCCAGCAGCTTAAAGGCAGGGGGTGACGAAAAACTGTTTTTT.

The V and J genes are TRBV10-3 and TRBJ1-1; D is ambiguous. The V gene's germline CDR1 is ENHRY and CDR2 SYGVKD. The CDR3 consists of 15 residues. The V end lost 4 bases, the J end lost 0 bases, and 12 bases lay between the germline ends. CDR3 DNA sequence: TGTGCCATCAGTGGCCGGGAGGGCCTGAACACTGAAGCTTTCTTT. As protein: CAISGREGLNTEAFF.

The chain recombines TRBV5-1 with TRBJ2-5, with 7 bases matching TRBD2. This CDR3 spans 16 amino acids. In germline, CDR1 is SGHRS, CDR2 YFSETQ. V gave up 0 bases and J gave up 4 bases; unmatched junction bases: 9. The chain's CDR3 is CASSLVPTGGRETQYF. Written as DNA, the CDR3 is TGCGCCAGCAGCTTGGTCCCGACCGGGGGGAGAGAGACCCAGTACTTC.

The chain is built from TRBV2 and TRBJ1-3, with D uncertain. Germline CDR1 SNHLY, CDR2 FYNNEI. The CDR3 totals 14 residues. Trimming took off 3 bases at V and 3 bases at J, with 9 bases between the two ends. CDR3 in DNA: TGTGCCAGCAGTGATGCGTCTTTTGGAAACACCATATATTTT. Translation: CASSDASFGNTIYF.

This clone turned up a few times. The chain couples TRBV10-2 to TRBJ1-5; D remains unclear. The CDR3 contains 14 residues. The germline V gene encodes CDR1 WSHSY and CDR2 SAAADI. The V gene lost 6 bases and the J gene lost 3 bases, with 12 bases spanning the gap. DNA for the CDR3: TGCGCCAGCAGCCCCGCGGGAGCCAATCAGCCCCAGCATTTT. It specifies CASSPAGANQPQHF.

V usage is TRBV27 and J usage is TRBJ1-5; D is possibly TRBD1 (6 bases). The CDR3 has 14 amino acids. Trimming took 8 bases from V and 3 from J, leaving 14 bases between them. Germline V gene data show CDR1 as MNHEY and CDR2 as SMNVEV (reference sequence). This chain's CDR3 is CASAPTGSNQPQHF. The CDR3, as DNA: TGTGCCAGCGCTCCGACAGGTTCCAATCAGCCCCAGCATTTT.